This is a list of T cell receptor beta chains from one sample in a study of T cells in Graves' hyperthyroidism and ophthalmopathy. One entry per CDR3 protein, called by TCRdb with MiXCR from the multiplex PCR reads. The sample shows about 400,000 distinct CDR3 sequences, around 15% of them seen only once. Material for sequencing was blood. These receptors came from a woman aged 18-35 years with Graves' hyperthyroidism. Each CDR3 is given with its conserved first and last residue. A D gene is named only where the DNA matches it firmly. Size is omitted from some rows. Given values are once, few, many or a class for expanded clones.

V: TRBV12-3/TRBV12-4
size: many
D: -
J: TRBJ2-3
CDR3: CASRHAGESADTQYF
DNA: TGTGCCAGCAGGCACGCGGGTGAGTCCGCAGATACGCAGTATTTT

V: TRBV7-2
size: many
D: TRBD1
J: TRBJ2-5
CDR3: CASSAGTGGETQYF
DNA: TGTGCCAGCAGCGCGGGGACAGGGGGAGAGACCCAGTACTTC

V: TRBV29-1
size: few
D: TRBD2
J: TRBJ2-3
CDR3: CSVARLLAGGQSTDTQYF
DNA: TGCAGCGTCGCGCGACTTCTAGCGGGGGGCCAGAGCACAGATACGCAGTATTTT

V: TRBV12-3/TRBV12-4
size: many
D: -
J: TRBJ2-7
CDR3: CASRAGNYEQYF
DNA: TGTGCCAGCAGGGCGGGAAATTACGAGCAGTACTTC

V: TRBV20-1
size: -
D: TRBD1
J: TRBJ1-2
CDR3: CSAYQGQDTSYTF
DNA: TGCAGTGCCTACCAAGGACAGGACACCAGTTACACCTTC

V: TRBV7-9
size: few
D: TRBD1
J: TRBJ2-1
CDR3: CASSPGQGGYLENEQFF
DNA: TGTGCCAGCAGCCCCGGACAGGGGGGATATTTGGAGAATGAGCAGTTCTTC

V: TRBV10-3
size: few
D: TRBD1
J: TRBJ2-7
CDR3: CAISESSDRANYEQYF
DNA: TGTGCCATCAGTGAGTCCTCTGACAGGGCAAACTACGAGCAGTACTTC

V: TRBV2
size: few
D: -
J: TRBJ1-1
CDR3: CASSEALGMNTEAFF
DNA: TGTGCCAGCAGTGAAGCTTTAGGGATGAACACTGAAGCTTTCTTT

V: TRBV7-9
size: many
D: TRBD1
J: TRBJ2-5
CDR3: CASSPKSRDRGLKVETQYF
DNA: TGTGCCAGCAGCCCCAAGTCCCGGGACAGGGGGCTTAAGGTAGAGACCCAGTACTTC

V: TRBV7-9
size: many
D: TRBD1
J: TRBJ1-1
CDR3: CASSPLIRQGSTEAFF
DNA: TGTGCCAGCAGCCCGCTTATTCGACAGGGAAGCACTGAAGCTTTCTTT

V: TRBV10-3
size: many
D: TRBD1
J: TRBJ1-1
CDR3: CAISNRDSTLNTEAFF
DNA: TGTGCCATCAGTAATCGGGACAGCACCTTGAACACTGAAGCTTTCTTT

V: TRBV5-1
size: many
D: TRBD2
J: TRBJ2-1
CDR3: CASSPTPDSGIGYNEQFF
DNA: TGCGCCAGCAGCCCCACCCCGGATAGCGGGATTGGGTACAATGAGCAGTTCTTC

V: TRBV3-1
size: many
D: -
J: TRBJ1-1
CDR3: CASSHGGRNTEAFF
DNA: TGTGCCAGCAGCCACGGGGGGAGGAACACTGAAGCTTTCTTT

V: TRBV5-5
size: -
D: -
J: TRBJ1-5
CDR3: CASSFGTPNQPQHF
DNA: TGTGCCAGCAGCTTCGGGACTCCCAATCAGCCCCAGCATTTT

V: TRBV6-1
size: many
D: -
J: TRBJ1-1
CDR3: CASSYRWGNTEAFF
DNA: TGTGCCAGCAGTTACCGCTGGGGGAACACTGAAGCTTTCTTT

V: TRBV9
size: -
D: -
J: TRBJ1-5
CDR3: CASSALGTQVISDTQHF
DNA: TGTGCCAGCAGCGCTCTCGGGACTCAAGTAATATCAGATACGCAGCATTTT

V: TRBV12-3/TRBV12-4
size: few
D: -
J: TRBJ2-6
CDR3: CASSGGWSGANVLTF
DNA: TGTGCCAGCAGTGGGGGATGGTCTGGGGCCAACGTCCTGACTTTC

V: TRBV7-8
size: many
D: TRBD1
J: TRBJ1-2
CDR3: CASSPRTGSIGGYTF
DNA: TGTGCCAGCAGCCCCCGGACAGGGAGTATCGGCGGCTACACCTTC

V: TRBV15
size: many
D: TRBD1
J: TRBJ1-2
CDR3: CATSRTGDYYGYTF
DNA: TGTGCCACCAGCAGAACAGGGGACTACTATGGCTACACCTTC

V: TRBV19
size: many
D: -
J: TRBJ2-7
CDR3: CASSRSGPSYEQYF
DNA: TGTGCCAGTAGTAGGAGCGGGCCATCCTACGAGCAGTACTTC

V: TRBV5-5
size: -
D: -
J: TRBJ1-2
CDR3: CASSLASEYGYTF
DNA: TGTGCCAGCAGCTTGGCATCGGAGTATGGCTACACCTTC

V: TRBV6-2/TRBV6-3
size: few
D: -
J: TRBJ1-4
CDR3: CASRRGSTNEKLFF
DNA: TGTGCCAGCAGACGGGGGTCAACTAATGAAAAACTGTTTTTT

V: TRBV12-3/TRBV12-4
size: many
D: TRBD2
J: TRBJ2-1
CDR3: CASIPSGSYNEQFF
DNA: TGTGCCAGCATTCCTAGCGGATCTTACAATGAGCAGTTCTTC

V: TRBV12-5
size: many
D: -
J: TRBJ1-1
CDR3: CASGGTMNTEAFF
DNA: TGTGCTAGTGGGGGGACCATGAACACTGAAGCTTTCTTT

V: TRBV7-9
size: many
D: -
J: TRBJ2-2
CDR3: CASSHRTDVRGMAGELFF
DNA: TGTGCCAGCAGCCACCGGACAGATGTTCGTGGAATGGCCGGGGAGCTGTTTTTT